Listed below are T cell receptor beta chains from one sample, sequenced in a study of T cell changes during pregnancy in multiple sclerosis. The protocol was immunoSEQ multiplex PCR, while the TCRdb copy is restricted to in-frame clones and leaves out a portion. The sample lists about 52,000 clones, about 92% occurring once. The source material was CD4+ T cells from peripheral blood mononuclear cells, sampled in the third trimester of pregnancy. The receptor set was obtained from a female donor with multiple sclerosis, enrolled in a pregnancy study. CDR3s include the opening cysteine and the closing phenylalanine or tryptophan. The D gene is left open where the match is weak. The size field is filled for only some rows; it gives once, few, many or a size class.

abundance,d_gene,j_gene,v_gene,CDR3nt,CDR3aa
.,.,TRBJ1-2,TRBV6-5,TGTGCCAGCAGTTACAGGCAGGGAGGTGGCTACACCTTC,CASSYRQGGGYTF
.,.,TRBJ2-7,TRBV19,TGTGCCAGTAGTACCCCACAGGGTTTGGAAGGCGAGCAGTACTTC,CASSTPQGLEGEQYF
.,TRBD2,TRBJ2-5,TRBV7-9,TGTGCCAGCAGCGCCCGACTAGCGGGCCAAGAGACCCAGTACTTC,CASSARLAGQETQYF
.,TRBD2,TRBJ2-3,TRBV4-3,TGCGCCAGCAGCCGGACTAGCGGGGTGACAGATACGCAGTATTTT,CASSRTSGVTDTQYF
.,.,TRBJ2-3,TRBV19,TGTGCCAGTAGTATTAAATTGACAGATACGCAGTATTTT,CASSIKLTDTQYF
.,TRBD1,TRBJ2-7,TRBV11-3,TGTGCCAGCAGCCAGGGGGAGTACGAGCAGTACTTC,CASSQGEYEQYF
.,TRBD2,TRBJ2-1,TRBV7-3,TGTGCCAGCAGCCCCCCCGGGCTAGCGGGGGGGCTGGATGAGCAGTTCTTC,CASSPPGLAGGLDEQFF
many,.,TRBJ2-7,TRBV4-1,TGCGCCAGCAGCCAAGTTTTGACAGTTGCTTACGAGCAGTACTTC,CASSQVLTVAYEQYF
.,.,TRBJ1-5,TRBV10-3,TGTGCCATCAGTGAGGAAACCGCCACTATATCCAATCAGCCCCAGCATTTT,CAISEETATISNQPQHF
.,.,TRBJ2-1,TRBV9,TGTGCCAGCAGCGTAGTTCGTCACGGTGAGCAGTTCTTC,CASSVVRHGEQFF
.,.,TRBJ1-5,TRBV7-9,TGTGCCAGCAGCTCCGGGGGCAATCAGCCCCAGCATTTT,CASSSGGNQPQHF
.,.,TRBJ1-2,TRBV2,TGTGCCAGCAATCCAGGGTCTAACTATGGCTACACCTTC,CASNPGSNYGYTF
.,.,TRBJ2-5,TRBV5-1,TGCGCCAGCAGCTTGATCGGTGAGACCCAGTACTTC,CASSLIGETQYF
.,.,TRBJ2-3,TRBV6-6,TGTGCCAGCAAGGGGGCAGATACGCAGTATTTT,CASKGADTQYF
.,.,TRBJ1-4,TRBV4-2,TGTGCCAGCAGCCAAGAAATTTGGGCGAGTCCTGAAAAACTGTTTTTT,CASSQEIWASPEKLFF